The T cell receptor (beta chain) under discussion was sequenced for a study of beta chain features in type 1 diabetes listed by TCRdb under 2018. Background on the whole study: Mean age, gender distribution, total cell number and subset yield were not different between patients and healthy donors. Across all samples, around 100 million sorted cells were examined, and cell number per subset correlated strongly with RNA yield. In the study, recently diagnosed type 1 diabetes patients and matched healthy donors were compared on the TCRB repertoires of their sorted circulating CD4+ T cell subsets. Whereas all 30 or so donors provided naive and central memory subsets, regulatory and stem cell-like memory subsets were isolated from just 8 patients and about 8 healthy donors.

With regard to this clone: No cognate antigen has been identified for it. No much larger clone exists at a distance of one base, and base qualities are not known.

The research as a whole found: A moderate but significant shortening of TCRB CDR3 length was observed in type 1 diabetes patients in all four CD4+ subsets. Because cDNA was sequenced instead of genomic DNA, activated cells with high expression could be over-represented, although the groups did not differ in activation or CD3 levels. PCR may preferentially amplify shorter templates, but because patient and control samples were amplified and corrected together, any resulting skew would affect both groups equally. Naive, central memory and regulatory TCRB repertoires appeared to be more similar among patients than among healthy donors. Because the HLA sub-analyses included only small numbers of individuals, any influence of HLA type on TCRB rearrangement was left unresolved. At VDJ recombination sites, patients with type 1 diabetes made fewer insertions and deleted more nucleotides, a pattern implying thymic rearrangement abnormalities.

All of the isolated RNA was reverse transcribed with the High Capacity cDNA Reverse Transcription Kit, so expressed TCRB transcripts were sequenced. Naive, central memory and regulatory T cell samples underwent deep immunoSEQ sequencing, averaging around 4 million total reads per sample. Sorted cells were lysed in RLT buffer and RNA was extracted with DNase-treated RNeasy Micro or Mini kits, depending on cell number. To prevent cross-contamination, every cell subset was processed on its own, while patient and healthy donor samples were processed together. The immunoSEQ multiplex PCR was used to amplify TCRB sequences from cDNA, generating 87-bp fragments that spanned the CDR3 region. Amplicons were sequenced on the Illumina HiSeq platform. The authors' analysis ran thus. Synthetic template baselines were used to correct PCR bias computationally, reads within Hamming distance 2 were collapsed, and singletons that could not be merged were discarded. Reads were aligned to IMGT to assign V, D and J genes, CDR3 length, and insertions or deletions at six rearrangement sites. Within each subset, clonotype counts were normalized to sorted cell number, and only after that were true diversity and Gini coefficients computed with the tcR R package. The overlap coefficient, calculated on TCRB nucleotide sequences, was used to measure repertoire sharing. As a proxy for the pre-selection repertoire, out-of-frame TCRB sequences from naive cells were analyzed. The clones in this table, taken by TCRdb from immuneACCESS, are in-frame only. Not every clone is retained; where verified, under half of the shortfall comes from an unresolved V gene, and the cause of the rest is unknown. V, J and clone size are those of that table, while D and trimming were read from the DNA. The sample yields 300,000 to 350,000 clones; 13% were counted once. The leading ten clones occupy about 0.016% of the sample.

Each donor gave one peripheral blood draw, averaging approximately 0.12 L, which was collected into heparinised tubes. Using a panel that included CD45RO, CCR7, CD25, CD127, CD95 and CD27, naive, central memory, regulatory and stem cell-like memory CD4+ T cells were sorted on a BD FACSAria II. All sorted populations exceeded 98% purity. PBMCs were isolated immediately by Lymphoprep density gradient centrifugation and stained directly without culture. So that batch effects would be minimized, each experiment stained and sorted samples in pairs, pairing one healthy donor with one patient. The sample consisted of naive CD4+ T cells from blood. The cell subset or site label on this specimen signifies: true naive CD4+ T cells. The TCR was taken from a woman aged 18-29 years with type 1 diabetes.

The CDR3 has the sequence CASTSQRRGGQETQYF. The DNA sequence is TGCGCCAGCACCAGTCAAAGGCGGGGGGGACAAGAGACCCAGTACTTC. The chain employs TRBV23-1 and TRBJ2-5, with TRBD2 matching 9 junction bases. TRBV23-1 is an open reading frame, and its role is uncertain. V trim: 7 bases; J trim: 2 bases; unmatched bases: 11. The CDR3 numbers 16 residues from cysteine through phenylalanine. Only CDR3 DNA remains: 48 bases, in frame from the first base.